This T cell receptor (beta chain) was recovered during a study of T cell repertoires in cytomegalovirus infection. Looking at the study overall: TCR beta signatures that were public indicated CMV infection and matching HLA type. Study-wide results and limits: HLA-C-restricted TCR beta clonotypes specific for CMV led the ex vivo response.

Between the trimmed V and J ends, which lost 6 bases and 4 bases, there was a span of 14 bases. The CDR3 runs to 14 residues. Each CDR3 protein gets one entry after TCRdb re-called the reads with MiXCR. The repertoire includes fewer than 350,000 distinct CDR3 sequences, over 7.5% of them detected once, and 4.3% sits in the top ten. This clonotype occurred many times. Antigen specificity is unknown. This TCR derives from a human donor in good health (CMV status not recorded). Some clones in this sample may be carry-over from other donors' samples. The rearrangement joins TRBV12-3 or TRBV12-4 to TRBJ2-3, with D possibly being TRBD2 (7 bases). The sequenced material came from PBMCs. In nucleotides, the CDR3 is TGTGCCAGCAGCCTGGGGGGGGCCCCAGATACGCAGTATTTT. Its protein is CASSLGGAPDTQYF.